One sample yielded the 10 T cell receptor beta chains listed below, sequenced in a study of vaccination and CD4 T cells after COVID-19. TCRdb itself ran the PCR reads through MiXCR, one entry per CDR3 protein. The repertoire holds about 28,000 distinct CDR3 sequences, approximately 48% seen once, with approximately 6% in the top ten. Time point reported: late sampling 161 to 241 days after vaccination in three convalescent patients. Specimen: CD4+ T cells from blood, collected about 7 months after SARS-CoV-2 vaccination. The receptors stem from a human donor who had recovered from COVID-19.

The chain uses TRBV19 and TRBJ1-5; D is unresolved. In germline, CDR1 is LNHDA, CDR2 SQIVND (reference sequence). The CDR3 is made up of 13 amino acids. With 5 bases removed from V and 4 bases from J, the gap between germline ends came to 9 bases. The CDR3 reads CASSDRINQPQHF. In DNA form, the CDR3 reads TGTGCCAGTAGTGATAGGATTAATCAGCCCCAGCATTTT.

The chain couples TRBV28 to TRBJ2-7; no clear D. The V end lost 4 bases, the J end lost 5 bases, and 21 bases lay between the germline ends. The germline CDR1 and CDR2 sequences are MDHEN and SYDVKM. This CDR3 has 16 amino acids. DNA for the CDR3: TGTGCCAGCAGTTCGCTTGACGGGTTCCTAACCCACGAGCAGTACTTC. Protein: CASSSLDGFLTHEQYF.

This chain joins TRBV6-1 and TRBJ2-7, with 13 nucleotides matching TRBD2. This CDR3 comprises 14 residues. The V gene's germline CDR1 is MNHNS and CDR2 SASEGT. The junction had 5 bases not matched to a gene; V was cut back by 6 bases and J by 6 bases. The CDR3 DNA follows: TGTGCCAGCAGAGGGACTAGCGGGACCTCCGAGCAGTACTTC. It is translated as CASRGTSGTSEQYF.

This sequence joins TRBV6-2 or TRBV6-3 and TRBJ2-5; D is unclear. Deletions cut 8 bases from V and 7 bases from J, with 11 bases between. CDR1 is MNHEY and CDR2 is SVGEGT in the germline V gene. The CDR3 has 11 residues. CDR3 residues: CASAHGGTQYF. The CDR3 coding sequence is TGTGCCAGCGCTCACGGTGGGACCCAGTACTTC.

The chain is built from TRBV12-3 or TRBV12-4 and TRBJ2-1; D is unresolved. The CDR3 loop spans 12 amino acids. V was trimmed by 1 base and J by 6 bases, leaving 4 bases between them. The CDR3 sequence is CASSLGGNEQFF. Here the CDR3 DNA reads TGTGCCAGCAGTTTAGGTGGCAATGAGCAGTTCTTC.

This clonotype was seen a handful of times. The chain has TRBV28 and TRBJ1-2; 8 bases map to TRBD1. V was pared by 7 bases and J by 6 bases, with 4 bases of the junction left unmatched. Germline lookup yields CDR1 MDHEN and CDR2 SYDVKM. The CDR3 spans 12 residues. The CDR3, as DNA: TGTGCCAGCACGGCAGGGGGCCATGGCTACACCTTC. Translated: CASTAGGHGYTF.

J is TRBJ2-1 and V is TRBV15; the D gene is possibly TRBD2 (5 bases). The germline CDR1 and CDR2 sequences are LNHNV and YYDKDF (reference sequence). This CDR3 region has 15 residues. Trimming pared 2 bases from V and 4 bases from J, leaving 12 bases between. The DNA of the CDR3 is TGTGCCACCAGCAGATCTAGCAATACATACAATGAGCAGTTCTTC. Encoded protein: CATSRSSNTYNEQFF.

The genes are TRBV28 and TRBJ1-2; D gene unclear. The CDR3 has 12 amino acids. The ends were cut back, 6 bases at V and 4 bases at J, with 9 bases in the middle. Germline CDR1 is MDHEN and CDR2 is SYDVKM. The CDR3 is CASRSLSYGYTF. The CDR3 bases are TGTGCCAGCAGGAGCCTTAGCTATGGCTACACCTTC.

The J gene is TRBJ2-1, the V gene TRBV6-4; 11 bases map to TRBD2. Per germline, CDR1 MRHNA and CDR2 SNTAGT. CDR3 size: 15 residues. The V segment lost 2 bases and the J segment 3 bases; nucleotides outside the gene matches: 0. This chain's CDR3 is CASSDTSGSYNEQFF. Written as DNA, the CDR3 is TGTGCCAGCAGTGACACTAGCGGGAGCTACAATGAGCAGTTCTTC.

The rearrangement joins TRBV5-1 to TRBJ2-5, with TRBD2 as a possible D gene (5 bases). Germline CDR1 reads SGHRS; CDR2 reads YFSETQ. The ends were cut back, 4 bases at V and 0 bases at J, with 13 bases in the middle. CDR3 length: 15 amino acids. CDR3 DNA sequence: TGCGCCAGCAGCCGGCTGGACGGGAACCAAGAGACCCAGTACTTC. Protein product: CASSRLDGNQETQYF.